The 21 T cell receptor beta chains reported below all come from one sample, sequenced in a study of CDR3 diversity in severe acne. TCRdb reprocessed the PCR reads via MiXCR and lists one record per CDR3 protein. In the table there are approximately 77,000 distinct CDR3 sequences, about 49% of which are singletons. What was sequenced was blood. These receptor sequences come from a male donor with severe acne vulgaris.

This clonotype was observed once. The chain links TRBV20-1 to TRBJ2-5; no clear D gene. Germline V gene sequence: CDR1 DFQATT, CDR2 SNEGSKA (reference sequence). The CDR3 loop spans 13 amino acids. Between the trimmed V and J ends, which lost 3 bases and 5 bases, there was a span of 13 bases. The CDR3 coding sequence is TGCAGTGCTAGTAATTCTAGTCACGAGACCCAGTACTTC. Encoded protein: CSASNSSHETQYF.

The chain links TRBV15 to TRBJ2-7; 7 bases fit TRBD1. The V gene's germline CDR1 is LNHNV and CDR2 YYDKDF (reference sequence). J gave up 7 bases and V 2 bases, and 11 bases lay outside the gene matches. This CDR3 is 15 amino acids long. The CDR3 DNA reads as TGTGCCACCAGCAGAACCGGGACAGACCTCTCGGAGCAGTACTTC. Translating gives CATSRTGTDLSEQYF.

The table lists this clonotype with a few counts. The gene calls are TRBV28 and TRBJ2-1; D perhaps matches TRBD1 (5 bases). Germline lookup yields CDR1 MDHEN and CDR2 SYDVKM. Trimming took off 8 bases at V and 15 bases at J, with 17 bases between the two ends. CDR3 length: 11 amino acids. The CDR3 nucleotides read TGTGCCAGCGGCCTAGGGGCCCAGCGGTTCTTC. Protein: CASGLGAQRFF.

CDR3 sequence: CAISESHMANYGYTF. The CDR3 region has the DNA TGTGCCATCAGTGAGTCGCATATGGCTAACTATGGCTACACCTTC. The gene calls are TRBV10-3 and TRBJ1-2; D uncertain. Trimming took off 0 bases at V and 0 bases at J, with 8 bases between the two ends. The CDR3 covers 15 residues. The germline gives CDR1 ENHRY, CDR2 SYGVKD.

V is TRBV24-1 and J is TRBJ1-5, with D unresolved. The length of the CDR3 is 23 residues. Germline CDR1 KGHDR, CDR2 SFDVKD. V was clipped by 7 bases and J by 0 bases, with 36 bases between them. The CDR3 here is CATSSSGVCHTHDALCSNQPQHF. In DNA, the CDR3 is TGTGCCACCAGCTCCTCTGGGGTTTGCCACACTCATGATGCACTGTGTAGCAATCAGCCCCAGCATTTT.

In nucleotides, the CDR3 is TGTGCCAGTAGTAGCAGGGATCAGCCCCAGCATTTT. As protein: CASSSRDQPQHF. V is TRBV19 and J is TRBJ1-5, with D maybe TRBD1 (5 bases). Per germline, CDR1 LNHDA and CDR2 SQIVND (reference sequence). V was cut by 4 bases and J by 5 bases, with 6 bases left in between. The CDR3 consists of 12 residues.

The CDR3 sequence is CASSGTGLMETQYF. The CDR3 DNA reads as TGTGCCAGCAGCGGGACAGGGTTAATGGAGACCCAGTACTTC. J is TRBJ2-5 and V is TRBV7-9, with 9 bases aligning to TRBD1. This CDR3 comprises 14 residues. The ends lost 5 bases at V and 5 bases at J; junction bases unmatched: 6. CDR1 is SEHNR and CDR2 is FQNEAQ in the germline V gene (reference sequence).

This clonotype was seen many times. The CDR3 loop reads CSARGSGGTNYGYTF. The CDR3 nucleotides are TGCAGTGCTAGAGGTTCAGGGGGCACAAACTATGGCTACACCTTC. The chain joins TRBV20-1 to TRBJ1-2; 8 bases are shared with TRBD1. V gave up 1 base and J gave up 2 bases; unmatched junction bases: 6. From germline, CDR1 is DFQATT and CDR2 SNEGSKA (reference sequence). The CDR3 sequence is 15 residues long.

A word on this clonotype: A much larger clone sits a single nucleotide away, making a read error possible. The chain combines TRBV2 with TRBJ2-2; 7 bases are a match to TRBD1. Germline values: CDR1 SNHLY, CDR2 FYNNEI. The J segment lost 6 bases and the V segment lost 7 bases, leaving 14 bases of the junction unmatched. This CDR3 has 16 amino acids. This CDR3 is CASINTGTANAGELFF. The DNA of the CDR3 is TGTGCCAGCATTAACACCGGGACAGCTAACGCCGGGGAGCTGTTTTTT. Full variable domain (missing parts from reference TRBV2 and TRBJ2-2): EPEVTQTPSHQVTQMGQEVILRCVPISNHLYFYWYRQILGQKVEFLVSFYNNEISEKSEIFDDQFSVERPDGSNFTLKIRSTKLEDSAMYFCASINTGTANAGELFFGEGSRLTVL.

The chain recombines TRBV10-2 with TRBJ1-2; 12 bases are shared with TRBD1. The CDR3 covers 15 residues. Germline CDR1 reads WSHSY; CDR2 reads SAAADI. Trimming took 4 bases from V and 8 from J; bases not matched to a gene: 8. CDR3 loop: CASSVSGTGGEGYTF. The CDR3 DNA reads TGCGCCAGCAGTGTATCGGGGACAGGGGGCGAAGGCTACACCTTC.

This clonotype is termed medium-sized. The chain employs TRBV20-1 and TRBJ2-5; D unclear. The V gene's germline CDR1 is DFQATT and CDR2 SNEGSKA (reference sequence). CDR3 length equals 14 residues. The V end lost 3 bases, the J end lost 1 base, and 12 bases lay between the germline ends. For the CDR3, the DNA is TGCAGTGCTAGTGGGGTGGGCACCCAAGAGACCCAGTACTTC. Translation: CSASGVGTQETQYF.

This clonotype is judged medium-sized. The V and J genes are TRBV7-3 and TRBJ2-2, with 7 bases lining up with TRBD2. The CDR3 sequence is 18 residues long. The germline V gene encodes CDR1 SGHTA and CDR2 FQGTGA. With 3 bases clipped from V and 4 bases from J, the junction kept 14 bases outside the gene matches. The CDR3 reads CASSLTPVGGTTTGELFF. DNA for the CDR3: TGTGCCAGCAGCTTGACGCCAGTCGGTGGGACTACCACCGGGGAGCTGTTTTTT. Full variable domain (outside the CDR3, taken from reference TRBV7-3 and TRBJ2-2): GAGVSQTPSNKVTEKGKYVELRCDPISGHTALYWYRQSLGQGPEFLIYFQGTGAADDSGLPNDRFFAVRPEGSVSTLKIQRTERGDSAVYLCASSLTPVGGTTTGELFFGEGSRLTVL.

Comment on this clonotype: A junction boundary mismatches the germline segment, possibly from a read error. The chain has TRBV10-3 and TRBJ1-5; D not certain. Germline V gives CDR1 ENHRY, CDR2 SYGVKD. The CDR3 is 16 residues long. CDR3 sequence (DNA): TGTGCCAGCAGTTACACCTCGGGTAACAGCAATCAGCCCCAGCATTTT. Translation gives CASSYTSGNSNQPQHF.

The chain employs TRBV24-1 and TRBJ1-2; unclear D gene. From germline, CDR1 is KGHDR and CDR2 SFDVKD. There are 12 residues in the CDR3. V gave up 5 bases and J gave up 8 bases, with 11 bases separating them. The CDR3 DNA reads TGTGCCACCAGTGGCGGAACGAGGGGCTACACCTTC. Translating it yields CATSGGTRGYTF.

The J gene is TRBJ1-1, the V gene TRBV15; 10 nucleotides align to TRBD1. V lost 0 bases, J lost 3 bases, and 10 bases stayed unmatched. CDR3 size: 18 residues. Germline V gene lookup returns CDR1 LNHNV and CDR2 YYDKDF (reference sequence). The CDR3 DNA reads as TGTGCCACCAGCAGAGATGTGGGACAGGGGTTGGGGGACACTGAAGCTTTCTTT. It yields the protein CATSRDVGQGLGDTEAFF.

This clonotype was recorded a few times. V usage is TRBV11-2 and J usage is TRBJ2-1, with D unclear. There are 13 residues in the CDR3. Trimming pared 1 base from V and 10 bases from J, leaving 11 bases between. Looked up from germline, CDR1 is SGHAT and CDR2 is FQNNGV. The DNA for the CDR3 is TGTGCCAGCAGCTTAGGGAACCGGATCGAGCAGTTCTTC. Amino acid sequence: CASSLGNRIEQFF. Looking up the rest from reference TRBV11-2 and TRBJ2-1 gives the full variable domain: EAGVAQSPRYKIIEKRQSVAFWCNPISGHATLYWYQQILGQGPKLLIQFQNNGVVDDSQLPKDRFSAERLKGVDSTLKIQPAKLEDSAVYLCASSLGNRIEQFFGPGTRLTVL.

With respect to this clonotype: Here the CDR3 omits its conserved ending phenylalanine or tryptophan, so a read error is the likely source. V usage is TRBV7-2 and J usage is TRBJ2-7; 13 bases are shared with TRBD2. The V segment lost 3 bases and the J segment 0 bases; nucleotides outside the gene matches: 8. The CDR3 contains 18 residues. From germline, CDR1 is SGHTA and CDR2 FQGNSA. This CDR3 is CASSLGGLAGQYSYEQYL. The CDR3 coding sequence is TGTGCCAGCAGCTTGGGGGGACTAGCGGGACAATACTCCTACGAGCAGTACCTC.

This clonotype is medium-sized within its sample. V is TRBV20-1 and J is TRBJ2-2; 7 positions match TRBD1. Germline V CDR1 and CDR2: DFQATT, SNEGSKA (reference sequence). The CDR3 sequence is 11 residues long. The junction had 1 base not matched to a gene; V was cut back by 4 bases and J by 8 bases. CDR3 region: CSAKDRGELFF. DNA for the CDR3: TGCAGTGCTAAGGACAGGGGGGAGCTGTTTTTT.

As to this clonotype: At one of its ends the junction is not consistent with the germline gene, which may arise from a read error. The chain is built from TRBV9 and TRBJ2-5; no definite D call. Looked up from germline, CDR1 is SGDLS and CDR2 is YYNGEE. This CDR3 is built from 14 residues. The CDR3 nucleotides read TGCGCCAGCAGAGACGATATGTACCAAGAGACCCAGTACTTC. The encoded protein is CASRDDMYQETQYF.

This clonotype was seen only a few times. This chain connects TRBV7-2 to TRBJ2-7; 9 nucleotides agree with TRBD2. CDR1 and CDR2 from the germline V gene are SGHTA and FQGNSA. This CDR3 contains 14 residues. The ends lost 3 bases at V and 2 bases at J; junction bases unmatched: 2. The CDR3 nucleotides are TGTGCCAGCAGCTTGGGCGGGGGGGCCTACGAGCAGTACTTC. Protein sequence: CASSLGGGAYEQYF.

The V call is TRBV3-1, the J call TRBJ2-7; maybe TRBD1 (6 bases). This CDR3 is built from 13 residues. V was cut by 4 bases and J by 3 bases, with 10 bases left in between. In germline, CDR1 is LGHDT, CDR2 YNNKEL (reference sequence). CDR3 in amino acids: CASSRLGGYEQYF. The CDR3 bases are TGTGCCAGCAGCCGTTTAGGGGGCTACGAGCAGTACTTC.